The clone carrying this T cell receptor (beta chain) was seen more than once but under ten times. The antigen remains unidentified. This record belongs to a study of blood T cells in healthy people across ages. The CDR3 length is 13 residues. Trimming left V 6 bases short and J 11 bases short, with 17 bases between. Germline V gene data show CDR1 as MNHEY and CDR2 as SVGEGT. A sample-barcoded 5' primer and a J-beta primer mix were used in a second PCR of roughly 6 to 11 cycles. TCRdb processed the 5' RACE reads anew with MiXCR; each CDR3 protein has one entry. The sample has approximately 780,000 distinct CDR3 sequences; more than 25% are singletons. Whole-study findings and limits: Fewer expanded clones and more diversity marked long-lived versus aged donors.

Total RNA, at least 5.5 micrograms per sample, was extracted from PBMCs. These data also formed part of another study, on T cells of mothers and their children. As that report states: The study recruited three healthy Caucasian mothers and their six children as donors. Slightly higher, non-significant overlap characterized related mother-child pairs relative to unrelated pairs.

The material sequenced was blood. The gene calls are TRBV6-2 or TRBV6-3 and TRBJ1-3, with D maybe TRBD1 (5 bases). This TCR was sampled from a boy under 18 in good health. The DNA for the CDR3 is TGTGCCAGCAGCACCGGGACCGCCGGGGCCATATATTTT. This sequence encodes CASSTGTAGAIYF.